The clone carrying this T cell receptor (beta chain) occurred many times. Its antigen is still unknown. The data were taken from a study of CD8 T cells in ankylosing spondylitis. Study-wide points: Disease-linked clones, CD8+, were relatively rare in peripheral blood. What seemed typical of ankylosing spondylitis blood was a TCR beta motif built from 8 or 9 highly homologous variants. The study looked at matched synovial fluid samples from ankylosing spondylitis patients. Disease-linked clones were reported to be significantly enriched there.

MiXCR, run by TCRdb on the 5' RACE reads, gives a single entry per CDR3 protein. The data contain 200,000 to 300,000 distinct CDR3 sequences, roughly a quarter of them singletons. Trimming cost V 4 bases and J 7 bases; bases outside gene matches: 9. In germline, CDR1 is MNHEY, CDR2 SVGAGI. The CDR3 covers 14 residues. Sample: blood, either unsorted or a sorted T cell fraction (not recorded which). J is TRBJ1-2 and V is TRBV6-5, with 7 nucleotides matching TRBD1. This receptor was obtained from a male donor with ankylosing spondylitis or in good health (not recorded which). CDR3 sequence: CASSWTGDFSGYTF. The CDR3 nucleotides are TGTGCCAGCAGTTGGACAGGCGATTTCTCTGGCTACACCTTC.